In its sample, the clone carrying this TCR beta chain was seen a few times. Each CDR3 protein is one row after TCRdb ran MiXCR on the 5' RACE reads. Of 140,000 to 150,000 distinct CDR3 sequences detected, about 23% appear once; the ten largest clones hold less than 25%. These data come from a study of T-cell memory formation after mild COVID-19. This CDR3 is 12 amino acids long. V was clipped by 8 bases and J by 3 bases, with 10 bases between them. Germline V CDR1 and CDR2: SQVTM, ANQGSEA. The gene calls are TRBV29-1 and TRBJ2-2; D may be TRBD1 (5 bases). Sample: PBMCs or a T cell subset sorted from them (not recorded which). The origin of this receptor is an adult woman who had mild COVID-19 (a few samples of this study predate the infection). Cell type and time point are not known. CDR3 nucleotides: TGCAGCTTTTTAGGGGACACCGGGGAGCTGTTTTTT. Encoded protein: CSFLGDTGELFF.